This TCR beta chain was captured in a study of shared clonotypes between healthy human individuals. Produced via immunoSEQ multiplex PCR; TCRdb's table is partial and in-frame only. The profile covers 1.4 million or so clones, with less than 99% appearing a single time and about 0.34% taken by the ten largest. This CDR3 region has 18 residues. Unmatched junction bases numbered 16, after V lost 3 bases and J lost 6 bases. Per the germline V gene, CDR1 is MDHEN and CDR2 is SYDVKM. The V and J genes are TRBV28 and TRBJ2-3; 9 nucleotides line up with TRBD1. The source is a man aged 30 to 45 in good health. Input material: naive CD4+ T cells sorted from blood. Noted subset: CD45RA+ positively selected. The CDR3: CASSFPGQGKGRDDTQYF. The CDR3 nucleotides read TGTGCCAGCAGTTTCCCCGGACAGGGGAAGGGAAGGGACGATACGCAGTATTTT.